This T cell receptor (beta chain) was profiled in a study of cytotoxic CD8 clonotypes in ibrutinib-treated CLL. Study information: Response samples were taken after a median of roughly 11 months on treatment, range 6 to 36. Per sample, productive templates averaged about 240,000 and productive rearrangements averaged approximately 87,000.

Produced via immunoSEQ multiplex PCR; TCRdb's table is partial and in-frame only. The sample lists roughly 180,000 clones, roughly four fifths occurring once. Germline V lookup: CDR1 SNHLY, CDR2 FYNNEI. The CDR3 sequence is 14 residues long. Trimming removed 5 bases at V and 2 bases at J, with 10 bases between. The gene calls are TRBV2 and TRBJ1-5; D call uncertain. The sequencing here drew on PBMCs, taken after 24 months of ibrutinib treatment. This receptor was taken from a human donor with chronic lymphocytic leukemia. This CDR3 reads CASSPLPGNQPQHF. The CDR3 nucleotides read TGTGCCAGCAGTCCCCTCCCAGGCAATCAGCCCCAGCATTTT.